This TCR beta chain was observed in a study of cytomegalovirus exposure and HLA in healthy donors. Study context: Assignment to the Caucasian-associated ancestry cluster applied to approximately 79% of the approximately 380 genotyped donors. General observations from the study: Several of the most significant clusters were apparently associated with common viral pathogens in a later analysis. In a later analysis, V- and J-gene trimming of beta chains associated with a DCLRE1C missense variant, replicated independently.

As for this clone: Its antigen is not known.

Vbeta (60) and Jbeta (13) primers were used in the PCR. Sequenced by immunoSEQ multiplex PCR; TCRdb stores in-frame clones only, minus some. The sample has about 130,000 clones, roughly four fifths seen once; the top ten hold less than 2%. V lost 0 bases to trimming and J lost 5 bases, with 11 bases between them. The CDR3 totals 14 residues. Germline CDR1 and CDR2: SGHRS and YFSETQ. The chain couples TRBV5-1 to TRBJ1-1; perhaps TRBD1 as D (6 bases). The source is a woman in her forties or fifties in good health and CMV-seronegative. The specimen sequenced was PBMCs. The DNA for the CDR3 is TGCGCCAGCAGCTTGGAAGGGGGGGGAACTGAAGCTTTCTTT. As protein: CASSLEGGGTEAFF.